A single T cell receptor (beta chain) is shown here with its context. Its antigen target is currently unknown. No quality values exist for individual bases; no much larger clone is one base distant. V is reduced by 4 bases and J by 2 bases, leaving a spacing of 11 bases between them. The CDR3 contains 14 residues, cysteine and phenylalanine counted. This entry keeps only the CDR3 DNA: 42 bases, framed from base 1. CDR1 ENHRY and CDR2 SYGVKD were looked up in the germline V gene. The entry originates in a study of blood T cell repertoires in COVID-19 (dated by TCRdb to the early 2020s). Context from the whole study: Collaborator samples came from the United States, Italy and Spain and covered acute and convalescent phases of COVID-19. The repertoires were released in a freely available public database meant as a resource for research on the immune response to SARS-CoV-2. Where available, HLA class I and class II types were obtained from metadata supplied by the sample provider rather than from assay-based typing. Samples came from the ongoing ImmuneRACE study (first 160 participants) plus 1,254 subjects from 6 global collaborators. The dataset comprised deeply sampled blood TCRbeta repertoires from subjects exposed to, actively infected with, or recovered from COVID-19. Nearly every sample came with metadata listing a de-identified subject ID, COVID-19 status, age in years and sex. The prospective study material was composed of cDNA or gDNA derived from T cells, B-cell-depleted T cells, or PBMCs.

The paper as a whole reports these results and caveats: Clinical and demographic metadata were provided uncurated, with the amount varying by source and participant.

Each collaborating institution followed its own protocols to collect whole blood in K2EDTA tubes. For TCRbeta analysis, collaborator samples were shipped as frozen whole blood, as isolated PBMCs, or as DNA extracted from either sample type. TCRbeta CDR3 regions were amplified from genomic DNA using the immunoSEQ Assay, a bias-controlled multiplex PCR. Per the authors' processing: The number of nucleated cells in each sample was estimated by amplification of reference gene primers within the assay. To quantify the absolute abundance of each unique TCRbeta CDR3 rearrangement, sequence reads were collapsed and filtered. For each sample, productive Simpson clonality was calculated as the square root of Simpson's diversity index across productive rearrangements. This is the immuneACCESS table as TCRdb keeps it, with only in-frame sequences that have V and J called. A part of the clones is gone; compared with another copy, unresolved V genes explain less than half, and the rest is unexplained. Clonal size and the V and J genes are those of that table, whereas D and trimming came from the DNA. The sample has about 50,000 clones on record, approximately 90% of them singletons. The ten top clones hold approximately 14% of the sample.

What was sequenced was peripheral blood. The chain was built from TRBV10-3 and TRBJ1-2; no confident D gene assignment can be made. The receptor comes from a man between 65 and 80 years old with acute or convalescent COVID-19. The CDR3 protein is CAISAQVENYGYTF. The DNA sequence reads TGTGCCATCAGTGCCCAAGTAGAGAACTATGGCTACACCTTC.